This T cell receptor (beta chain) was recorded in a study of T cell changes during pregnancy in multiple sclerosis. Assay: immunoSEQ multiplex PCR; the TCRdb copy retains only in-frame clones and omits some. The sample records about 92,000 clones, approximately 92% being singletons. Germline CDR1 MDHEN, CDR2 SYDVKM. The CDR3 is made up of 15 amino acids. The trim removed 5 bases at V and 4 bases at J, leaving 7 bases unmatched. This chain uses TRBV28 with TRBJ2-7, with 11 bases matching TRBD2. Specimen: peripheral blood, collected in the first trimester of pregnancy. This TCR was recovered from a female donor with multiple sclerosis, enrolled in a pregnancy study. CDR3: CASSPPGTSGYEQYF. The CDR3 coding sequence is TGTGCCAGCAGTCCCCCCGGGACTAGCGGATACGAGCAGTACTTC.